Listed here are 7 T cell receptor beta chains from one sample, sequenced in a study of blood T cell repertoires in COVID-19. The repertoire was sequenced with immunoSEQ multiplex PCR; TCRdb's copy has only in-frame clones and lacks some. This table has 380,000 or so clones, around 87% appearing once. Sequencing was done on a sample of PBMCs or T cells enriched from blood (not recorded which). The origin of the receptors is a woman younger than 45 with acute COVID-19.

About this clone: A read error may account for a junction end that differs from germline. J is TRBJ2-3 and V is TRBV6-5; D may be TRBD1 (6 bases). This CDR3 contains 15 residues. Germline V gives CDR1 MNHEY, CDR2 SVGAGI. The CDR3 nucleotides are TGTGCCAGCACACCGAGGGGGACACTCACAGATACGCAATATTTT. Its translation: CASTPRGTLTDTQYF.

V gene TRBV7-3 combines with J gene TRBJ1-2; TRBD1 matches at 7 bases. Unmatched junction bases numbered 13, after V lost 5 bases and J lost 4 bases. Per the germline V gene, CDR1 is SGHTA and CDR2 is FQGTGA. The CDR3 covers 16 residues. The CDR3 DNA reads as TGTGCCAGCAGCCCCATCGGGACAGCTACCTCCTATGGCTACACCTTC. Its protein is CASSPIGTATSYGYTF.

The V and J genes are TRBV12-2 and TRBJ2-1; the DNA was not used to check the table's D call, TRBD1. TRBV12-2 is listed as a pseudogene. The CDR3 totals 15 residues. This CDR3 reads CASRVKPDRYNEQFF. CDR3 DNA: TGTGCAAGTCGCGTTAAACCCGACAGGTACAATGAGCAGTTCTTC.

This chain links TRBV5-1 with TRBJ1-6; TRBD1 might be the D (6 bases). V was cut by 2 bases and J by 8 bases, with 8 bases left in between. CDR3 length: 13 residues. CDR1 and CDR2 from the germline V gene are SGHRS and YFSETQ. For the CDR3, the DNA is TGCGCCAGCAGCTTATCAGGGGATTCACCCCTCCACTTT. It translates to CASSLSGDSPLHF.

J is TRBJ2-7 and V is TRBV5-6; D possibly corresponds to TRBD1 (5 bases). Germline loops: CDR1 SGHDT, CDR2 YYEEEE. CDR3 size: 13 residues. Trimming cost V 4 bases and J 3 bases, with 11 bases left between them. CDR3 amino acids: CASSVRQYYEQYF. DNA for the CDR3: TGTGCCAGCAGCGTCCGACAGTACTACGAGCAGTACTTC.

This sequence joins TRBV29-1 and TRBJ1-2; 7 bases are a match to TRBD1. With 2 bases clipped from V and 4 bases from J, the junction kept 28 bases outside the gene matches. From germline, CDR1 is SQVTM and CDR2 ANQGSEA. CDR3 size: 21 residues. The CDR3: CSVELLRRKGEEGASIYGYTF. As DNA, the CDR3 is TGCAGCGTTGAATTGTTAAGGCGTAAGGGGGAAGAGGGGGCATCGATCTATGGCTACACCTTC.

The table lists this clone with a few counts. The chain joins TRBV27 to TRBJ1-1; D is unclear. Germline loops: CDR1 MNHEY, CDR2 SMNVEV (reference sequence). The CDR3 has 13 residues. V was shortened by 6 bases and J by 1 base, with 9 bases between the two germline ends. The CDR3, as DNA: TGTGCCAGCAGATCGCGGGGGAACACTGAAGCTTTCTTT. Translated: CASRSRGNTEAFF.